A selection of T cell receptor beta chains follows, all from one sample in a study of T cell responses to AZD1222 COVID-19 vaccine. Profiling relied on immunoSEQ multiplex PCR, and the TCRdb table lists in-frame clones only, not all of them. Of 95,000 to 110,000 clones listed, about 85% are singletons. The sequences come from peripheral blood, collected on day 0 of AZD1222 vaccination. The receptors come from an adult in good health. Both conserved end residues are part of each CDR3. The order of the fields is J gene, V gene, clone size, D gene, CDR3 protein, CDR3 DNA. D genes are given only for firm matches. Clone size is stated in some rows and not others, as once, few, many or a class when expanded.

TRBJ2-2	TRBV7-2	.	TRBD2	CASSLGRETGELFF	TGTGCCAGCAGCCTGGGGCGGGAGACCGGGGAGCTGTTTTTT
TRBJ2-6	TRBV6-5	once	.	CASSYVGGGGANVLTF	TGTGCCAGCAGTTACGTGGGGGGAGGAGGGGCCAACGTCCTGACTTTC
TRBJ2-3	TRBV18	.	TRBD2	CASSGTSGADTQYF	TGTGCCAGCTCCGGGACTAGCGGTGCAGATACGCAGTATTTT
TRBJ2-5	TRBV6-5	.	.	CASSTTEGVETQYF	TGTGCCAGCAGTACAACGGAGGGGGTAGAGACCCAGTACTTC
TRBJ2-7	TRBV15	few	TRBD1	CATSRDRGTGGEEQYF	TGTGCCACCAGCAGAGATCGGGGAACAGGGGGCGAGGAGCAGTACTTC
TRBJ1-1	TRBV19	.	.	CASSSIQGTEAFF	TGTGCCAGTAGTTCCATTCAGGGGACTGAAGCTTTCTTT
TRBJ1-2	TRBV2	.	.	CASSEDRVLVYGYTF	TGTGCCAGCAGTGAGGATAGGGTCCTGGTCTATGGCTACACCTTC
TRBJ1-2	TRBV4-3	.	.	CASSQEPPGGAQGGYTF	TGCGCCAGCAGCCAAGAACCGCCGGGGGGGGCGCAGGGTGGCTACACCTTC
TRBJ1-1	TRBV3-1/TRBV3-2	.	TRBD1	CASSSRGAEAFF	TGTGCCAGCAGCTCCAGGGGGGCTGAAGCTTTCTTT
TRBJ2-1	TRBV5-1	.	.	CASSLVGARGTDEQFF	TGCGCCAGCAGCTTGGTTGGGGCTAGGGGTACGGATGAGCAGTTCTTC
TRBJ2-3	TRBV7-8	.	.	CASTEVGGGDTQYF	TGTGCCAGCACCGAAGTAGGGGGAGGGGATACGCAGTATTTT
TRBJ1-1	TRBV4-1	.	.	CASSQDSRQGSEAFF	TGCGCCAGCAGCCAAGATAGCCGTCAGGGGAGTGAAGCTTTCTTT
TRBJ2-5	TRBV18	.	TRBD2	CASSPPPGTSGRPGETQYF	TGTGCCAGCTCACCACCGCCCGGGACTAGCGGGAGGCCCGGGGAGACCCAGTACTTC
TRBJ1-3	TRBV7-9	.	.	CASSTRGGGNTIYF	TGTGCCAGCAGCACCAGGGGAGGTGGAAACACCATATATTTT
TRBJ1-2	TRBV5-1	.	.	CASSLQSDENIYGYTF	TGCGCCAGCAGCCTCCAAAGTGACGAGAACATATATGGCTACACCTTC
TRBJ2-1	TRBV7-3	.	.	CASSLSPGEQFF	TGTGCCAGCAGCTTATCGCCGGGAGAGCAGTTCTTC